These T cell receptor beta chains were read from a single sample in a study of cytomegalovirus exposure and HLA in healthy donors. Profiling relied on immunoSEQ multiplex PCR, and the TCRdb table lists in-frame clones only, not all of them. Counted here are 65,000 to 75,000 clones, about 93% occurring once; the ten biggest clones make up approximately 3%. Source material: PBMCs. The origin of the receptors is a woman aged 18-29 years in good health and CMV-seropositive. Both conserved end residues are part of each CDR3. A D gene is named only where the DNA matches it firmly. Where a row states a size, it is once, few, many or the class of an expanded clone; other rows omit it.

j_call d_call clone_size v_call cdr3_nt cdr3_aa
TRBJ1-6 - - TRBV5-1 TGCGCCAGCAGCTTGGGTGGGACTAATCCTTCACCCCTCCACTTT CASSLGGTNPSPLHF
TRBJ2-5 - - TRBV5-4 TGTGCCAGCAGCCTAGGGGTCGGACAAGAGACCCAGTACTTC CASSLGVGQETQYF
TRBJ2-5 - - TRBV15 TGTGCCACCAGCAGAGGTTCGGGGGAAGGATTGGAGACCCAGTACTTC CATSRGSGEGLETQYF
TRBJ1-2 - - TRBV5-1 TGCGCCAGCAGCTTGGAGCCCTCATCTGGCTACACCTTC CASSLEPSSGYTF
TRBJ2-7 - once TRBV7-9 TGTGCCTTTGACGGCGGCACCTTGGTCGACGAGCAGTACTTC CAFDGGTLVDEQYF
TRBJ2-2 - - TRBV7-9 TGTGCCAGCAGCTCACCCGCTCAGAGCGTCGGCGGGGAGCTGTTTTTT CASSSPAQSVGGELFF
TRBJ2-3 TRBD2 - TRBV2 TGTGCCAGCAGGGGGACTAGCGGGGGGAAAGATACGCAGTATTTT CASRGTSGGKDTQYF
TRBJ1-1 - - TRBV5-1 TGCGCCAGCAGCTTGAACAGGGTCACTGAAGCTTTCTTT CASSLNRVTEAFF
TRBJ1-2 - few TRBV29-1 TGCAGCGTCACTAGCGATGGCTACACCTTC CSVTSDGYTF
TRBJ2-4 TRBD2 - TRBV7-9 TGTGCCAGCAGCCCGCTCCCCGGACTAGCGCCGAATAAAAACATTCAGTACTTC CASSPLPGLAPNKNIQYF